This is a list of T cell receptor beta chains from one sample in a study of blood T cell repertoires in COVID-19. The protocol was immunoSEQ multiplex PCR, while the TCRdb copy is restricted to in-frame clones and leaves out a portion. The data show 55,000 to 75,000 clones, roughly 77% seen once. The sample was peripheral blood. The receptor source for this set is a human donor in a cohort sampled during active COVID-19. CDR3s include the opening cysteine and the closing phenylalanine or tryptophan. A D gene is named only where the DNA matches it firmly. Size values are once, few and many counts, or a class for expanded clones, and some rows have none.

TRBV30	NA	TRBJ2-7	few	CAYEDIASYEQYF	TGTGCCTACGAGGACATTGCCTCCTACGAGCAGTACTTC
TRBV5-5	TRBD1	TRBJ1-6	once	CASSLIGTEDSPLHF	TGTGCCAGCAGCTTGATCGGGACAGAAGATTCACCCCTCCACTTT
TRBV19	TRBD2	TRBJ2-1	NA	CASSRGLEVGLLDEQFF	TGTGCCAGTAGTAGGGGACTAGAGGTAGGGCTTTTGGATGAGCAGTTCTTC
TRBV7-2	NA	TRBJ1-3	few	CASSLDSSGNTIYF	TGTGCCAGCAGCTTAGACAGCTCTGGAAACACCATATATTTT
TRBV24-1	TRBD1	TRBJ2-1	NA	CATSRGTGGWDEQFF	TGTGCCACCAGTAGGGGGACAGGGGGTTGGGATGAGCAGTTCTTC
TRBV4-1	NA	TRBJ2-7	NA	CASSFGSGSYEQYF	TGCGCCAGCAGCTTTGGGAGCGGATCCTACGAGCAGTACTTC
TRBV29-1	NA	TRBJ2-3	NA	CSVGQLSTDTQYF	TGCAGCGTCGGACAGCTAAGCACAGATACGCAGTATTTT
TRBV9	TRBD1	TRBJ2-5	NA	CASSVEGQGLETQYF	TGTGCCAGCAGCGTAGAAGGACAGGGGCTGGAGACCCAGTACTTC
TRBV7-2	NA	TRBJ1-2	NA	CASSLQGQNGNYGYTF	TGTGCCAGCAGCTTACAGGGGCAGAACGGGAACTATGGCTACACCTTC
TRBV5-4	NA	TRBJ2-3	NA	CASSTLVGGTDTQYF	TGTGCCAGCAGCACCCTCGTGGGAGGAACAGATACGCAGTATTTT
TRBV18	TRBD1	TRBJ2-6	NA	CASSPDRTSGANVLTF	TGTGCCAGCTCGCCGGACAGGACCTCTGGGGCCAACGTCCTGACTTTC
TRBV28	NA	TRBJ1-5	NA	CASGVSGNQPQHF	TGTGCGAGCGGAGTTTCTGGCAATCAGCCCCAGCATTTT
TRBV2	NA	TRBJ1-1	NA	CATLRSYLNTEAFF	TGTGCCACCCTACGATCGTACTTGAACACTGAAGCTTTCTTT
TRBV11-2	TRBD1	TRBJ1-1	once	CASEKGGQGARAFF	TGTGCCAGCGAAAAAGGGGGACAGGGAGCTCGTGCTTTCTTT
TRBV30	NA	TRBJ1-1	NA	CAWSVEGAMATEAFF	TGTGCCTGGAGTGTAGAGGGCGCGATGGCCACTGAAGCTTTCTTT
TRBV28	NA	TRBJ1-2	NA	CASSLAQLGYTF	TGTGCCAGCAGTTTAGCCCAACTAGGCTACACCTTC
TRBV27	TRBD1	TRBJ1-2	NA	CATRDRGNYGYTF	TGTGCCACCCGGGACAGGGGAAACTATGGCTACACCTTC
TRBV7-6	NA	TRBJ2-2	NA	CASSLSGNTGELFF	TGTGCCAGCAGCTTATCAGGGAACACCGGGGAGCTGTTTTTT
TRBV13	TRBD1	TRBJ1-1	NA	CASSLDRGRTEAFF	TGTGCCAGCAGCTTAGACAGGGGGCGGACTGAAGCTTTCTTT
TRBV10-3	NA	TRBJ2-1	few	CAISQNNEQFF	TGTGCCATCAGCCAAAACAATGAGCAGTTCTTC
TRBV30	TRBD1	TRBJ1-2	NA	CAYGTGGSGYTF	TGTGCCTATGGGACAGGGGGTTCAGGCTACACCTTC
TRBV29-1	TRBD2	TRBJ2-1	NA	CSVRGRGGRYNEQFF	TGCAGCGTTCGCGGGAGGGGAGGGCGATACAATGAGCAGTTCTTC
TRBV27	TRBD2	TRBJ2-7	NA	CASSRLGGVGEQYF	TGTGCCAGCAGTCGGCTCGGGGGGGTTGGCGAGCAGTACTTC
TRBV4-3	NA	TRBJ2-7	NA	CASSQDYFSSYEQYF	TGCGCCAGCAGCCAAGATTACTTTAGCTCCTACGAGCAGTACTTC
TRBV19	TRBD2	TRBJ2-1	NA	CASTREGSREQFF	TGTGCCAGTACGAGGGAGGGCAGTAGGGAGCAGTTCTTC
TRBV5-8	TRBD1	TRBJ1-5	NA	CASSFTGTGYQPQHF	TGTGCCAGCAGCTTCACCGGGACAGGGTATCAGCCCCAGCATTTT
TRBV3-1/TRBV3-2	NA	TRBJ2-7	NA	CAPEEGTPHYEQYF	TGTGCCCCGGAGGAGGGGACTCCCCACTACGAGCAGTACTTC
TRBV27	NA	TRBJ2-3	once	CASSFLTGTDTQYF	TGTGCCAGCAGTTTTTTGACAGGCACAGATACGCAGTATTTT
TRBV7-6	NA	TRBJ2-5	NA	CASSPVSLETQYF	TGTGCCAGCAGCCCGGTTAGCCTCGAGACCCAGTACTTC
TRBV9	TRBD1	TRBJ1-2	few	CASSVSGQGVDGYTF	TGTGCCAGCAGCGTCTCCGGACAGGGGGTTGACGGCTACACCTTC
TRBV28	NA	TRBJ1-3	few	CASSLSPGVYSGNTIYF	TGTGCCAGCAGTTTGTCCCCAGGGGTATACTCCGGAAACACCATATATTTT